A selection of T cell receptor beta chains follows, all from one sample in a study of T cell repertoires in cytomegalovirus infection. TCRdb reprocessed the reads with MiXCR, giving one entry per CDR3 protein. This sample has more than 150,000 distinct CDR3 sequences, with 23% found just once. The material sequenced was PBMCs. These receptors were obtained from a human donor in good health (CMV status not recorded). Some clones in this sample may be carry-over from other donors' samples. Each CDR3 is given with its conserved first and last residue. A D gene is named only where the DNA matches it firmly. Clone size is stated in some rows and not others, as once, few, many or a class when expanded.

v_call: TRBV20-1; clone_size: few; j_call: TRBJ2-7; d_call: .; cdr3_nt: TGCAGTGCGGGCCGGGAAAACACCTACGAGCAGTACTTC; cdr3_aa: CSAGRENTYEQYF
v_call: TRBV5-6; clone_size: .; j_call: TRBJ2-1; d_call: TRBD2; cdr3_nt: TGTGCCAGCAGCTTGGAACTAGCGGGGGGGCCCGATGAGCAGTTCTTC; cdr3_aa: CASSLELAGGPDEQFF
v_call: TRBV6-5; clone_size: many; j_call: TRBJ2-2; d_call: TRBD2; cdr3_nt: TGTGCCAGCAGTCCACGGACTAGCGGGGTGAACACCGGGGAGCTGTTTTTT; cdr3_aa: CASSPRTSGVNTGELFF
v_call: TRBV7-8; clone_size: many; j_call: TRBJ2-3; d_call: .; cdr3_nt: TGTGCCAGCAGACACACAGATACGCAGTATTTT; cdr3_aa: CASRHTDTQYF
v_call: TRBV7-9; clone_size: .; j_call: TRBJ2-2; d_call: TRBD2; cdr3_nt: TGTGCCAGCAGCTTTGCGGGAGGCACCGGGGAGCTGTTTTTT; cdr3_aa: CASSFAGGTGELFF
v_call: TRBV28; clone_size: few; j_call: TRBJ2-3; d_call: .; cdr3_nt: TGTGCCAGCAGGACCTACAGGGAAGCGGATACGCAGTATTTT; cdr3_aa: CASRTYREADTQYF
v_call: TRBV11-1; clone_size: .; j_call: TRBJ2-7; d_call: TRBD1; cdr3_nt: TGTGCCAGCAGCTCCGGGACAGGAGGCTTGTACGAGCAGTACTTC; cdr3_aa: CASSSGTGGLYEQYF
v_call: TRBV7-8; clone_size: few; j_call: TRBJ2-3; d_call: .; cdr3_nt: TGTGCCAGCCGACCGGGGAGGTTTCTCACAGATACGCAGTATTTT; cdr3_aa: CASRPGRFLTDTQYF
v_call: TRBV12-3/TRBV12-4; clone_size: many; j_call: TRBJ2-3; d_call: TRBD2; cdr3_nt: TGTGCCAGCAGTCCCCATAGCGGGGAACGTACGCAGTATTTT; cdr3_aa: CASSPHSGERTQYF
v_call: TRBV2; clone_size: .; j_call: TRBJ1-4; d_call: .; cdr3_nt: TGTGCCAGCAGTGATGAGGCGGTTTCGGCTAATGAAAAACTGTTTTTT; cdr3_aa: CASSDEAVSANEKLFF
v_call: TRBV29-1; clone_size: once; j_call: TRBJ2-3; d_call: .; cdr3_nt: TGCAGCGTTTTTGCGGGAACCACAGATACGCAGTATTTT; cdr3_aa: CSVFAGTTDTQYF
v_call: TRBV2; clone_size: .; j_call: TRBJ1-5; d_call: .; cdr3_nt: TGTGCCAGCAGTGAAAGGGGGTCTCAGCCCCAGCATTTT; cdr3_aa: CASSERGSQPQHF
v_call: TRBV2; clone_size: few; j_call: TRBJ2-2; d_call: .; cdr3_nt: TGTGCCAGCAGTGATCTTAGAGCGAACACCGGGGAGCTGTTTTTT; cdr3_aa: CASSDLRANTGELFF
v_call: TRBV24-1; clone_size: .; j_call: TRBJ2-2; d_call: .; cdr3_nt: TGTGCCACCAGTTCTCCAGGGGACACCGGGGAGCTGTTTTTT; cdr3_aa: CATSSPGDTGELFF
v_call: TRBV5-8; clone_size: .; j_call: TRBJ1-5; d_call: .; cdr3_nt: TGTGCCAGCAGCTTGAGACAGCCCCAGCATTTT; cdr3_aa: CASSLRQPQHF
v_call: TRBV3-1; clone_size: few; j_call: TRBJ2-6; d_call: .; cdr3_nt: TGTGCCAGCAGCCAAGAATACGCCGGGGGCCCTGGGGCCAACGTCCTGACTTTC; cdr3_aa: CASSQEYAGGPGANVLTF
v_call: TRBV12-3/TRBV12-4; clone_size: .; j_call: TRBJ2-7; d_call: .; cdr3_nt: TGTGCCAGCAGCCCGACGCTACGGGACGAGCAGTACTTC; cdr3_aa: CASSPTLRDEQYF
v_call: TRBV6-1; clone_size: .; j_call: TRBJ2-1; d_call: .; cdr3_nt: TGTGCCAGCAGTGAAAACCATGAGCAGTTCTTC; cdr3_aa: CASSENHEQFF
v_call: TRBV6-5; clone_size: few; j_call: TRBJ2-1; d_call: TRBD2; cdr3_nt: TGTGCCAGCATGATGGGCGGGGGCTACAATGAGCAGTTCTTC; cdr3_aa: CASMMGGGYNEQFF
v_call: TRBV18; clone_size: .; j_call: TRBJ2-1; d_call: .; cdr3_nt: TGTGCCAGCTCACCCTTCGGGGCGGGTCTAGGAAATGAGCAGTTCTTC; cdr3_aa: CASSPFGAGLGNEQFF
v_call: TRBV4-1; clone_size: few; j_call: TRBJ1-1; d_call: .; cdr3_nt: TGCGCCAGCAGCCAAGCTTCCGAAGTGAACACTGAAGCTTTCTTT; cdr3_aa: CASSQASEVNTEAFF
v_call: TRBV28; clone_size: few; j_call: TRBJ2-7; d_call: .; cdr3_nt: TGTGCCAGCAGTTTTAAAGGGAACGAGCAGTACTTC; cdr3_aa: CASSFKGNEQYF
v_call: TRBV12-3/TRBV12-4; clone_size: many; j_call: TRBJ1-5; d_call: .; cdr3_nt: TGTGCCAGCAGTTTGCAGGGAAACAATCAGCCCCAGCATTTT; cdr3_aa: CASSLQGNNQPQHF
v_call: TRBV20-1; clone_size: .; j_call: TRBJ2-1; d_call: TRBD1; cdr3_nt: TGCAGTGCTAGGGCCGGACAGGGAAACAATGAGCAGTTCTTC; cdr3_aa: CSARAGQGNNEQFF
v_call: TRBV19; clone_size: .; j_call: TRBJ1-1; d_call: .; cdr3_nt: TGTGCCAGTAGTATAGGACAGTTTATTAACACTGAAGCTTTCTTT; cdr3_aa: CASSIGQFINTEAFF
v_call: TRBV19; clone_size: few; j_call: TRBJ1-1; d_call: .; cdr3_nt: TGTGCCAGTAGTCAGTGGATTGAAGCTTTCTTT; cdr3_aa: CASSQWIEAFF
v_call: TRBV7-6; clone_size: few; j_call: TRBJ2-7; d_call: TRBD1; cdr3_nt: TGTGCCAGCAGCTCCGGACAGGGAAAAGTGAGGTACTTC; cdr3_aa: CASSSGQGKVRYF
v_call: TRBV6-2/TRBV6-3; clone_size: many; j_call: TRBJ1-1; d_call: .; cdr3_nt: TGTGCCAGCAGCGACGTCCCGAACACTGAAGCTTTCTTT; cdr3_aa: CASSDVPNTEAFF
v_call: TRBV3-1; clone_size: .; j_call: TRBJ1-1; d_call: .; cdr3_nt: TGTGCCAGCAGCCAAGAATGGGGGCGGTGGTTCTTT; cdr3_aa: CASSQEWGRWFF
v_call: TRBV5-1; clone_size: .; j_call: TRBJ2-7; d_call: .; cdr3_nt: TGCGCCAGCAGCTTGGTGTCAGGGTACGACGAGCAGTACTTC; cdr3_aa: CASSLVSGYDEQYF
v_call: TRBV19; clone_size: .; j_call: TRBJ1-2; d_call: TRBD1; cdr3_nt: TGTGCCACCATGGACAGGGATTATGGCTACACCTTC; cdr3_aa: CATMDRDYGYTF
v_call: TRBV24-1; clone_size: few; j_call: TRBJ2-7; d_call: .; cdr3_nt: TGTGCCACCAGTGACGTTTCCCACGAGCAGTACTTC; cdr3_aa: CATSDVSHEQYF
v_call: TRBV12-3/TRBV12-4; clone_size: few; j_call: TRBJ2-1; d_call: .; cdr3_nt: TGTGCCAGCACCCCCCGGGGTAGCCACAATGAGCAGTTCTTC; cdr3_aa: CASTPRGSHNEQFF
v_call: TRBV10-3; clone_size: .; j_call: TRBJ1-3; d_call: TRBD1; cdr3_nt: TGTGCCATCAGTCAAAATCCGGGACAGGGTGATGGGACCATATATTTT; cdr3_aa: CAISQNPGQGDGTIYF
v_call: TRBV7-6; clone_size: many; j_call: TRBJ2-3; d_call: .; cdr3_nt: TGTGCCAGCAGCTTAGGTGGCGGGATTGACACAGATACGCAGTATTTT; cdr3_aa: CASSLGGGIDTDTQYF
v_call: TRBV4-2; clone_size: few; j_call: TRBJ1-4; d_call: .; cdr3_nt: TGTGCCAGCAGCCATAGACCGCGGGATGCTAATGAAAAACTGTTTTTT; cdr3_aa: CASSHRPRDANEKLFF
v_call: TRBV6-2/TRBV6-3; clone_size: many; j_call: TRBJ2-1; d_call: .; cdr3_nt: TGTGCCAGCACGCCGCAGGGTGGGAATGAGCAGTTCTTC; cdr3_aa: CASTPQGGNEQFF
v_call: TRBV7-9; clone_size: .; j_call: TRBJ2-1; d_call: TRBD2; cdr3_nt: TGTGCCAGCAGCCTGTCGGGACTAGCGGAATACAATGAGCAGTTCTTC; cdr3_aa: CASSLSGLAEYNEQFF